These 29 T cell receptor beta chains originate from one sample sequenced in a study of blood T cells in healthy people across ages. The authors ran a second PCR of roughly 6 to 12 cycles using a sample-barcoded 5' primer and a J-beta primer mix. TCRdb reprocessed the 5' RACE reads with MiXCR, giving one entry per CDR3 protein. This sample has under 1,100,000 distinct CDR3 sequences, with under 30% found just once. These data were also filed under a second study, of T cells of mothers and their children.

The sample was blood. The receptors derive from a girl aged 2-10 years in good health.

This chain joins TRBV6-5 and TRBJ2-4, with a tentative D call TRBD2 (5 bases). The CDR3 loop spans 13 amino acids. The ends were cut back, 6 bases at V and 6 bases at J, with 12 bases in the middle. CDR1 is MNHEY, CDR2 SVGAGI, per germline. The CDR3, as DNA: TGTGCCAGCAGACCCACCGGACTAAACATTCAGTACTTC. Translated, it gives CASRPTGLNIQYF.

The gene calls are TRBV12-3 or TRBV12-4 and TRBJ1-2; D is uncertain. CDR3 length: 14 amino acids. Between the trimmed V and J ends, which lost 6 bases and 3 bases, there was a span of 14 bases. The DNA of the CDR3 is TGTGCCAGCAGCAAGGAGTGGGAAGACTATGGCTACACCTTC. As protein: CASSKEWEDYGYTF.

This clonotype came up a few times. This CDR3 is CASTTEGETQYF. The CDR3 coding sequence is TGTGCCAGCACCACCGAGGGGGAGACCCAGTACTTC. The chain combines TRBV12-3 or TRBV12-4 with TRBJ2-5; D might be TRBD1 or TRBD2, each matching 5 bases. With 7 bases removed from V and 5 bases from J, the gap between germline ends came to 11 bases. The CDR3 is made up of 12 amino acids.

The rearrangement uses TRBV7-9 and TRBJ2-3; the match to TRBD2 covers 11 bases. V was clipped by 5 bases and J by 4 bases; unmatched bases: 8. This CDR3 has 16 residues. Germline values: CDR1 SEHNR, CDR2 FQNEAQ (reference sequence). This CDR3 reads CASSLPLAGGSDTQYF. For the CDR3, the DNA is TGTGCCAGCAGCCTACCCCTAGCGGGGGGATCAGATACGCAGTATTTT.

About this clonotype: A much larger clone lies a single base off, so this may be a read error. V and J are TRBV12-3 or TRBV12-4 and TRBJ2-3; D perhaps matches TRBD2 (5 bases). The CDR3 is 15 residues long. With 1 base removed from V and 7 bases from J, the gap between germline ends came to 15 bases. This chain's CDR3 is CASSLGRGAANTQYF. As DNA, the CDR3 is TGTGCCAGCAGTTTAGGTCGGGGAGCCGCAAATACGCAGTATTTT.

A few counts support this clonotype. CDR3 amino acids: CAIRPGQGNTGELFF. The DNA of the CDR3 is TGTGCCATCAGGCCGGGACAGGGGAACACCGGGGAGCTGTTTTTT. The V call is TRBV10-3, the J call TRBJ2-2, with TRBD1 matching over 9 bases. The V gene's germline CDR1 is ENHRY and CDR2 SYGVKD. The CDR3 runs to 15 residues. J lost 1 base, V lost 6 bases, and 3 bases had no gene match.

This clonotype was counted between two and nine times. J is TRBJ2-2 and V is TRBV29-1, with 9 bases fitting TRBD1. This CDR3 comprises 16 residues. CDR1 SQVTM and CDR2 ANQGSEA come from the germline V gene. V lost 5 bases and J lost 5; bases outside the gene matches: 12. As DNA, the CDR3 is TGCAGCGTTCAGACGGACAGGGGTATGAGAACCGGGGAGCTGTTTTTT. It specifies CSVQTDRGMRTGELFF.

This chain connects TRBV12-5 to TRBJ2-5; 7 positions match TRBD2. V lost 6 bases to trimming and J lost 3 bases; unmatched junction nucleotides: 4. Germline V gene data show CDR1 as LGHNT and CDR2 as FRNRAP. The CDR3 is made up of 13 amino acids. For the CDR3, the DNA is TGTGCTAGTGGCCCTAGCGGCGAAGAGACCCAGTACTTC. Residues: CASGPSGEETQYF.

The genes are TRBV7-6 and TRBJ2-5; perhaps D is TRBD1 or TRBD2 (5 bases each). The CDR3 spans 16 residues. The V and J ends lost 5 bases and 1 base respectively, with 17 bases between them. Germline V gene data show CDR1 as SGHVS and CDR2 as FNYEAQ. The CDR3 loop reads CASSKDSPGAQETQYF. CDR3 bases: TGTGCCAGCAGCAAAGACTCTCCCGGGGCCCAAGAGACCCAGTACTTC.

V and J are TRBV2 and TRBJ2-3; no definite D call. V was clipped by 3 bases and J by 1 base, with 14 bases between them. CDR3 length: 16 residues. In germline, CDR1 is SNHLY, CDR2 FYNNEI. The CDR3 is CASSDTAGSGTDTQYF. DNA of the CDR3: TGTGCCAGCAGTGATACGGCCGGTTCGGGCACAGATACGCAGTATTTT.

This clonotype was observed a few times. This CDR3 reads CASSLAPNQETQYF. The CDR3 DNA reads TGTGCCAGCAGTTTAGCACCGAACCAAGAGACCCAGTACTTC. The V and J genes are TRBV12-3 or TRBV12-4 and TRBJ2-5; D is undetermined. The CDR3 runs 14 residues. V was cut by 0 bases and J by 0 bases, with 5 bases left in between.

J is TRBJ1-2 and V is TRBV20-1, with D unclear. The CDR3 length is 13 residues. Between the trimmed V and J ends, which lost 1 base and 7 bases, there was a span of 13 bases. From germline, CDR1 is DFQATT and CDR2 SNEGSKA (reference sequence). CDR3 loop: CSARAQQRGGYTF. CDR3 bases: TGCAGTGCTAGAGCCCAACAACGCGGTGGCTACACCTTC.

The J gene is TRBJ1-3, the V gene TRBV6-5, with unresolved D. In germline, CDR1 is MNHEY, CDR2 SVGAGI. The CDR3 contains 16 residues. Trimming took off 2 bases at V and 0 bases at J, with 11 bases between the two ends. CDR3 sequence reads: CASSYRTDSSGNTIYF. CDR3 sequence (DNA): TGTGCCAGCAGTTACCGGACGGATAGCTCTGGAAACACCATATATTTT.

This clonotype was counted only a few times. J is TRBJ2-1 and V is TRBV24-1, with D unclear. Trimming removed 4 bases from V and 6 bases from J, with 3 bases in between. Germline values: CDR1 KGHDR, CDR2 SFDVKD. This CDR3 has 11 amino acids. DNA for the CDR3: TGTGCCACCAGTGAATTCAATGAGCAGTTCTTC. Translating gives CATSEFNEQFF.

The gene calls are TRBV5-1 and TRBJ2-7, with D perhaps TRBD1 (6 bases). From germline, CDR1 is SGHRS and CDR2 YFSETQ. The V end was cut by 1 base, the J end by 5 bases, with 16 bases between. The CDR3 contains 15 residues. The chain's CDR3 is CASSLIPGVSDEQYF. In nucleotides, the CDR3 is TGCGCCAGCAGCTTGATACCAGGGGTCAGTGACGAGCAGTACTTC.

This sequence joins TRBV3-1 and TRBJ2-1, with 8 bases lining up with TRBD2. Germline V gene lookup returns CDR1 LGHDT and CDR2 YNNKEL (reference sequence). The CDR3 totals 16 residues. V gave up 7 bases and J gave up 0 bases; unmatched junction bases: 8. The CDR3 nucleotides are TGTGCCAGCAAAGAAAGAGCGGGGGTCTCCTACAATGAGCAGTTCTTC. This codes for CASKERAGVSYNEQFF.

The J gene is TRBJ1-2, the V gene TRBV12-3 or TRBV12-4; D not certain. This CDR3 contains 13 residues. The V gene lost 10 bases and the J gene lost 3 bases, with 15 bases spanning the gap. As DNA, the CDR3 is TGTGCCACCCAGCCGAGCTCCTACTATGGCTACACCTTC. Translated, it gives CATQPSSYYGYTF.

CDR3 coding DNA: TGTGCCAGCAGCTTTGTGCTGAGCAATCAGCCCCAGCATTTT. Translation gives CASSFVLSNQPQHF. The V call is TRBV12-3 or TRBV12-4, the J call TRBJ1-5; D is unresolved. Trimming removed 6 bases at V and 1 base at J, with 10 bases between. The CDR3 runs to 14 residues.

This clonotype was seen only a few times. The J gene is TRBJ2-5, the V gene TRBV4-2; 7 positions match TRBD2. The J call is uncertain, as TRBJ2-7 better fits the DNA end. The germline CDR1 and CDR2 sequences are LGHNA and YNFKEQ. This CDR3 spans 14 amino acids. The CDR3 DNA reads TGTGCCAGCAGCCGTGGACTAGGAGTGCGCGAGCAGTACTTC. Translation: CASSRGLGVREQYF.

Only a few counts were recorded for this clonotype. The gene calls are TRBV20-1 and TRBJ2-7, with 7 bases fitting TRBD2. The CDR3 runs to 14 residues. The germline CDR1 and CDR2 sequences are DFQATT and SNEGSKA (reference sequence). V was clipped by 0 bases and J by 3 bases; unmatched bases: 5. The CDR3: CSARDMASGYEQYF. The CDR3 DNA follows: TGCAGTGCTAGAGATATGGCTAGCGGCTACGAGCAGTACTTC.

The chain has TRBV20-1 and TRBJ2-5, with a possible D match to TRBD1 (6 bases). The CDR3 is 15 residues long. With 5 bases removed from V and 1 base from J, the gap between germline ends came to 17 bases. Per the germline V gene, CDR1 is DFQATT and CDR2 is SNEGSKA (reference sequence). The CDR3 sequence is CSAGQLRGSQETQYF. The CDR3 nucleotides read TGCAGTGCTGGACAGCTGAGGGGATCCCAAGAGACCCAGTACTTC.

V gene TRBV12-3 or TRBV12-4 combines with J gene TRBJ2-7; D remains ambiguous. V dropped 6 bases and J dropped 0 bases, with 12 bases sitting between them. This CDR3 has 14 residues. The CDR3 protein is CASSVYSSSYEQYF. The CDR3 DNA reads TGTGCCAGCAGCGTCTACTCCAGCTCCTACGAGCAGTACTTC.

J is TRBJ2-3 and V is TRBV18; possibly TRBD2 for D (6 bases). Germline CDR1 and CDR2: KGHSH and LQKENI. Trimming stripped 3 bases from V and 0 bases from J, with 13 bases between. The CDR3 length is 16 residues. This CDR3 reads CASSPERAHSTDTQYF. In DNA, the CDR3 is TGTGCCAGCTCACCCGAGCGGGCCCACAGCACAGATACGCAGTATTTT.

This chain links TRBV29-1 with TRBJ2-1; 7 nucleotides line up with TRBD2. The germline V gene has CDR1 SQVTM and CDR2 ANQGSEA. Trimming cost V 3 bases and J 7 bases; bases outside gene matches: 12. The CDR3 extends over 15 amino acids. CDR3 DNA: TGCAGCGTTGAGTGGCGGGAGTCCTTGGGAAATGAGCAGTTCTTC. Translated, it gives CSVEWRESLGNEQFF.

The rearrangement joins TRBV29-1 to TRBJ2-7, with D unclear. The tail of the sequence fits TRBJ2-1 better, so the J call may be wrong. The CDR3 sequence is 10 residues long. Germline V gives CDR1 SQVTM, CDR2 ANQGSEA. The CDR3 DNA reads as TGCAGCGTTGGGTGGAATGAGCAGTTCTTC. This translates into CSVGWNEQFF.

This clonotype was observed a handful of times. The rearrangement uses TRBV29-1 and TRBJ2-3, with TRBD2 identical over 11 bases. J lost 7 bases, V lost 7 bases, and 16 bases had no gene match. This CDR3 comprises 16 residues. Germline CDR1 reads SQVTM; CDR2 reads ANQGSEA. CDR3: CSAFSTSGRWDHTQYF. The CDR3 DNA reads as TGCAGCGCCTTTTCAACTAGCGGGAGATGGGATCATACGCAGTATTTT.

The chain links TRBV24-1 to TRBJ1-2, with D possibly TRBD1 on 6 matching bases. The CDR3 is 14 amino acids. The germline V gene has CDR1 KGHDR and CDR2 SFDVKD. Trimming shortened V by 4 bases and J by 2 bases, and 10 bases separated the two germline ends. CDR3 protein: CATSEQDRNYGYTF. The DNA for the CDR3 is TGTGCCACCAGTGAACAGGACAGAAACTATGGCTACACCTTC.

This clonotype was observed a few times. The chain combines TRBV7-9 with TRBJ1-1, with 10 bases identical to TRBD1. The CDR3 totals 14 residues. J lost 5 bases, V lost 9 bases, and 9 bases had no gene match. Germline CDR1 is SEHNR and CDR2 is FQNEAQ (reference sequence). CDR3: CASGSGTGATEAFF. CDR3 in DNA: TGTGCCAGTGGATCCGGGACAGGGGCAACTGAAGCTTTCTTT.

This chain uses TRBV6-1 with TRBJ1-5, with no clear D. Germline V gene data show CDR1 as MNHNS and CDR2 as SASEGT. With 3 bases removed from V and 4 bases from J, the gap between germline ends came to 13 bases. The length of the CDR3 is 15 residues. Here the CDR3 reads CASSEKQPRNQPQHF. Here the CDR3 DNA reads TGTGCCAGCAGTGAGAAACAGCCCCGTAATCAGCCCCAGCATTTT.